A selection of T cell receptor beta chains follows, all from one sample in a study of human T cells and chemical hapten exposure. From the RACE reads, TCRdb called clonotypes with MiXCR, one entry per CDR3 protein. The table lists about 380,000 distinct CDR3 sequences, 5.1% of them singletons, with 2.5% to 3% in the top ten. Sequencing was performed on whole blood, taken in connection with sensitization to the hapten diphenylcyclopropenone (DPC). These receptor sequences come from a woman aged 45-65 years with alopecia areata. Some clones in this sample may be carry-over from other donors' samples. Each CDR3 is given with its conserved first and last residue. The D gene is left open where the match is weak. The size entry is marked missing in some rows and otherwise reads once, few, many or a size class.

few	TRBV9	NA	TRBJ2-3	TGTGCCAGCAGCACGTGGACGGGTACGCAGTATTTT	CASSTWTGTQYF
once	TRBV28	NA	TRBJ2-1	TGTGCCAGCAGTTTCCTGACAGGAGACAATGAGCAGTTCTTC	CASSFLTGDNEQFF
few	TRBV15	TRBD1	TRBJ2-7	TGTGCCACCAGCGGACCCAGGACAGGGCATCACTACGAGCAGTACTTC	CATSGPRTGHHYEQYF
many	TRBV4-2	NA	TRBJ1-1	TGTGCCAGCAGCCAAGTGGGATGGGGGCGCCTGAACACTGAAGCTTTCTTT	CASSQVGWGRLNTEAFF
many	TRBV27	NA	TRBJ2-7	TGTGCCAGCAGCGATTTGACTGGCCCCTACGAGCAGTACTTC	CASSDLTGPYEQYF
many	TRBV14	NA	TRBJ2-3	TGTGCCAGCAGCCAAGGAGACTACGCGGGCACAGATACGCAGTATTTT	CASSQGDYAGTDTQYF
NA	TRBV5-1	TRBD2	TRBJ2-7	TGCGCCAGCAGCCTCCGCGGGAGGAGATACGAGCAGTACTTC	CASSLRGRRYEQYF
NA	TRBV27	NA	TRBJ1-6	TGTGCCAGCAGTTTGGTCGGGCCCAATTCACCCCTCCACTTT	CASSLVGPNSPLHF
many	TRBV29-1	NA	TRBJ2-7	TGCAGCGTTGAAGTGGCGGGGCAGGCTAACTTC	CSVEVAGQANF
many	TRBV24-1	NA	TRBJ2-2	TGTGCCACCAGTGATTCCCCCACCGGGGAGCTGTTTTTT	CATSDSPTGELFF
NA	TRBV7-2	TRBD2	TRBJ2-1	TGTGCCAGCAGGGCAGGACTAGCGGGGGGGCGCTATGAGCAGTTCTTC	CASRAGLAGGRYEQFF
NA	TRBV4-1	NA	TRBJ2-1	TGCGCCAGCAGCCAAGGACTAGGGTCGGATGTGCAGTTCTTC	CASSQGLGSDVQFF
few	TRBV29-1	NA	TRBJ2-3	TGCAGCGTCCATATGGGCACAGATACGCAGTATTTT	CSVHMGTDTQYF
few	TRBV10-3	NA	TRBJ1-2	TGTGCCATCAGTGAGTCTTATAAGGACTCAAGATATGGCTACACCTTC	CAISESYKDSRYGYTF
many	TRBV7-9	NA	TRBJ2-3	TGTGCCAGCAGCGCCCGGGACAACCCGGAGAGTGGCACAGATACGCAGTATTTT	CASSARDNPESGTDTQYF
many	TRBV6-2/TRBV6-3	NA	TRBJ2-1	TGTGCCAGCAGTGCCCACAATGAGCAGTTCTTC	CASSAHNEQFF
many	TRBV25-1	NA	TRBJ2-7	TGTGCCAGCAGTGCCGCCGGACCCTACGAGCAGTACTTC	CASSAAGPYEQYF
few	TRBV9	TRBD1	TRBJ2-3	TGTGCCAGCAGCGTAGATTTGGGGGACAGGGGGAGCACAGATACGCAGTATTTT	CASSVDLGDRGSTDTQYF
many	TRBV2	NA	TRBJ1-4	TGTGCCAGCAGTGAACTGGAAAAACTGTTTTTT	CASSELEKLFF
few	TRBV12-3/TRBV12-4	TRBD2	TRBJ2-5	TGTGCCAGCAGTCCGCCCCTCGGGACTAGCGGGAGGAGAGAGACCCAGTACTTC	CASSPPLGTSGRRETQYF
many	TRBV2	TRBD2	TRBJ2-1	TGTGCCAGCATGTTTAGCGGGGGGAAGAATGAGCAGTTCTTC	CASMFSGGKNEQFF
few	TRBV7-7	NA	TRBJ2-5	TGTGCCAGCAGCGCCCAATACTGGGGGGAGACCCAGTACTTC	CASSAQYWGETQYF
many	TRBV12-3/TRBV12-4	NA	TRBJ2-7	TGTGCCAGCAGTTTAGGCTCCCTTAAGGAGCAGTACTTC	CASSLGSLKEQYF
few	TRBV14	TRBD1	TRBJ2-2	TGTGCCAGCAGCAGGACAGGGGGCGCGTTCACCGGGGAGCTGTTTTTT	CASSRTGGAFTGELFF
NA	TRBV27	NA	TRBJ2-2	TGTGCCAGCCGAAGAGCCAAGAACACCGGGGAGCTGTTTTTT	CASRRAKNTGELFF
NA	TRBV4-3	NA	TRBJ2-7	TGCGCCAGCAGCCCAGGCCCCGAGAACGAGCAGTACTTC	CASSPGPENEQYF
many	TRBV7-9	NA	TRBJ2-7	TGTGCCAGCAGCCCAATGAGGGACATAACCTACGAGCAGTACTTC	CASSPMRDITYEQYF
NA	TRBV6-1	TRBD1	TRBJ2-1	TGTGCCAGCAGTTATCTGTCAGGACAGGGGGCATTTAATGAGCAGTTCTTC	CASSYLSGQGAFNEQFF
NA	TRBV12-3/TRBV12-4	NA	TRBJ1-2	TGTGCCAGCAGTTGGGTCCGGGATGGCTACACCTTC	CASSWVRDGYTF
few	TRBV11-3	NA	TRBJ1-1	TGTGCCAGCAGCTTTGACGGCTTCACTGAAGCTTTCTTT	CASSFDGFTEAFF
few	TRBV7-2	TRBD1	TRBJ1-5	TGTGCCAGCAGCTTAGATCTCCGGGACAGCATTTCAAAGCCCCAGCATTTT	CASSLDLRDSISKPQHF
many	TRBV28	NA	TRBJ2-4	TGTGCCAGCAGTCCCTCGGTGCTAGCCAAAAACATTCAGTACTTC	CASSPSVLAKNIQYF
few	TRBV6-7	NA	TRBJ2-1	TGTGCCAGCAGTTACCCGGGAGACGTTGAGAGCTCCTACAATGAGCAGTTCTTC	CASSYPGDVESSYNEQFF
many	TRBV6-1	NA	TRBJ2-1	TGTGCCAGCAGTGAAGTGGGGAGGGGGATCGATGAGCAGTTCTTC	CASSEVGRGIDEQFF
NA	TRBV18	NA	TRBJ1-1	TGTGCCAGCTCACGAACAAATGAAGCTTTCTTT	CASSRTNEAFF
many	TRBV6-2/TRBV6-3	TRBD2	TRBJ2-1	TGTGCCAGCAGATTCAGCGGGAGGCCCTACAATGAGCAGTTCTTC	CASRFSGRPYNEQFF
NA	TRBV12-3/TRBV12-4	NA	TRBJ1-1	TGTGCCAGCAGTTTAAGGGTGTCCGTCTCAATGAACACTGAAGCTTTCTTT	CASSLRVSVSMNTEAFF
many	TRBV4-3	TRBD1	TRBJ2-3	TGCGCCAGCAGCCAAGATGCGTTTCTTGACAGGGAAGGAACAGATACGCAGTATTTT	CASSQDAFLDREGTDTQYF
many	TRBV9	NA	TRBJ2-1	TGTGCCAGCAGCGTAGGGGTAGAATACGCGGATGAGCAGTTCTTC	CASSVGVEYADEQFF
NA	TRBV6-5	TRBD1	TRBJ1-2	TGTGCCAGCAGTTACCGGGGACAGGGGGAAGGAGGCTACACCTTC	CASSYRGQGEGGYTF
many	TRBV20-1	NA	TRBJ1-1	TGCAGTGCTATATGGGGGACTGAAGCTTTCTTT	CSAIWGTEAFF